These 26 T cell receptor beta chains were all obtained from the same sample, sequenced in a study of blood T cells in healthy people across ages. Combining a sample-barcoded 5' primer with a J-beta primer mix, a second PCR ran for roughly 7 to 12 cycles. TCRdb reanalysed the 5' RACE reads using MiXCR and keeps one entry per CDR3 protein. The table shows about 720,000 distinct CDR3 sequences, with 20% to 25% occurring only once. Sequenced input: blood. These receptors all come from a man between 65 and 85 years old in good health.

J is TRBJ2-7 and V is TRBV24-1; D gene uncertain. The CDR3 is 11 amino acids. V dropped 4 bases and J dropped 6 bases, with 6 bases sitting between them. Looked up from germline, CDR1 is KGHDR and CDR2 is SFDVKD. The CDR3 region is CATSEGPEQYV. CDR3 bases: TGTGCCACCAGTGAGGGCCCCGAGCAGTACGTC.

The genes are TRBV14 and TRBJ1-4; D is ambiguous. The CDR3 sequence is 14 residues long. V was cut by 5 bases and J by 3 bases, with 10 bases left in between. Germline CDR1 is SGHDN and CDR2 is FVKESK. CDR3 amino acids: CASSVRYSNEKLFF. The CDR3 DNA follows: TGTGCCAGCAGCGTGCGATACTCTAATGAAAAACTGTTTTTT. Drawing the rest from reference TRBV14 and TRBJ1-4, the complete variable domain is EAGVTQFPSHSVIEKGQTVTLRCDPISGHDNLYWYRRVMGKEIKFLLHFVKESKQDESGMPNNRFLAERTGGTYSTLKVQPAELEDSGVYFCASSVRYSNEKLFFGSGTQLSVL.

This clonotype was observed a handful of times. The chain employs TRBV20-1 and TRBJ2-3, with TRBD2 identical over 7 bases. Trimming at V came to 0 bases and at J to 4 bases, leaving 7 bases not matched to a gene. The germline V gene has CDR1 DFQATT and CDR2 SNEGSKA (reference sequence). The CDR3 runs to 15 residues. The CDR3 DNA follows: TGCAGTGCTAGAGATGGGGGGGAGCTGGCAGATACGCAGTATTTT. It translates to CSARDGGELADTQYF.

The chain links TRBV20-1 to TRBJ2-1; D perhaps matches TRBD2 (7 bases). Germline V gene lookup returns CDR1 DFQATT and CDR2 SNEGSKA (reference sequence). The CDR3 covers 17 residues. V lost 5 bases and J 1 base, leaving 21 bases between the germline ends. CDR3 sequence reads: CSAFEGGGRGSYNEQFF. For the CDR3, the DNA is TGCAGTGCTTTCGAGGGGGGAGGGCGTGGTTCCTACAATGAGCAGTTCTTC.

This rearrangement joins TRBV7-6 to TRBJ2-7, with 8 bases that match TRBD1. The DNA end favors TRBJ2-5, so the J call may be wrong. Looked up from germline, CDR1 is SGHVS and CDR2 is FNYEAQ. This CDR3 is 14 amino acids long. The CDR3 is CASSFRQGQETQYF. CDR3 DNA sequence: TGTGCCAGCAGCTTCAGACAGGGGCAAGAGACCCAGTACTTC.

This clonotype has at least ten counts. The V and J genes are TRBV7-3 and TRBJ2-5; no reliable D call. Trimming took 0 bases from V and 5 from J, leaving 7 bases between them. This CDR3 has 13 amino acids. The germline V gene encodes CDR1 SGHTA and CDR2 FQGTGA. The CDR3 DNA reads TGTGCCAGCAGCTTAACAGTCAGGGAGACCCAGTACTTC. Translating gives CASSLTVRETQYF. The complete variable domain, with remaining parts taken from reference TRBV7-3 and TRBJ2-5, reads GAGVSQTPSNKVTEKGKYVELRCDPISGHTALYWYRQSLGQGPEFLIYFQGTGAADDSGLPNDRFFAVRPEGSVSTLKIQRTERGDSAVYLCASSLTVRETQYFGPGTRLLVL.

A few counts support this clonotype. V is TRBV7-2 and J is TRBJ2-5; the D is unclear. The CDR3 loop spans 14 amino acids. Trimming left V 0 bases short and J 3 bases short, with 8 bases between. The germline gives CDR1 SGHTA, CDR2 FQGNSA. CDR3 amino acids: CASSLADTEETQYF. In nucleotides, the CDR3 is TGTGCCAGCAGCTTAGCAGACACAGAAGAGACCCAGTACTTC.

This clonotype has ten or more counts. CDR3 DNA sequence: TGTGCCAGCAGCCCCGACCGCGTACCCTACACCGGGGAGCTGTTTTTT. Amino acid sequence: CASSPDRVPYTGELFF. The rearrangement links TRBV7-9 to TRBJ2-2; D is ambiguous. CDR3 length: 16 amino acids. Trimming left V 5 bases short and J 3 bases short, with 16 bases between. CDR1 is SEHNR and CDR2 is FQNEAQ in the germline V gene (reference sequence).

This clonotype was recorded a few times. Written as DNA, the CDR3 is TGTGCCAGCAGCGTGGGGGCGACCCAAAGTGAAAAACTGTTTTTT. This gives the protein CASSVGATQSEKLFF. The V gene is TRBV9, the J gene TRBJ1-4, with a tentative D call TRBD1 (6 bases). The CDR3 consists of 15 residues. CDR1 is SGDLS, CDR2 YYNGEE, per germline. Trimming left V 2 bases short and J 7 bases short, with 15 bases between.

The CDR3 nucleotides are TGCAGTGCTAGAGATGGGCAGGGAGGCCACTATGGCTACACCTTC. Protein product: CSARDGQGGHYGYTF. The V and J genes are TRBV20-1 and TRBJ1-2; a weak D match, TRBD1 (5 bases). The germline gives CDR1 DFQATT, CDR2 SNEGSKA (reference sequence). The V gene lost 0 bases and the J gene lost 3 bases, with 14 bases spanning the gap. The length of the CDR3 is 15 residues.

V is TRBV29-1 and J is TRBJ1-2; a possible D gene is TRBD1 (5 bases). The V gene's germline CDR1 is SQVTM and CDR2 ANQGSEA. V was pared by 2 bases and J by 8 bases, with 21 bases between. The CDR3 contains 15 residues. CDR3 DNA: TGCAGCGTTGAAACGATGTCGTCAGGGCGCTTCGGCTACACCTTC. It yields the protein CSVETMSSGRFGYTF.

There are many counts of this clonotype. The chain recombines TRBV6-6 with TRBJ2-1; no reliable D call. CDR1 and CDR2 (germline): MNHNY, SVGAGI (reference sequence). The length of the CDR3 is 12 residues. Trimming took 4 bases from V and 3 from J, leaving 4 bases between them. CDR3 loop: CASSFDYNEQFF. The CDR3 DNA reads TGTGCCAGCAGTTTCGACTACAATGAGCAGTTCTTC.

This clonotype was counted between two and nine times. The chain recombines TRBV4-1 with TRBJ1-2; D remains unclear. The germline V gene encodes CDR1 MGHRA and CDR2 YSYEKL. Trimming cost V 0 bases and J 8 bases, with 10 bases left between them. The CDR3 is 13 amino acids. CDR3 in DNA: TGCGCCAGCAGCCAAGATTTCGCGACAGGCTACACCTTC. Its protein is CASSQDFATGYTF.

The rearrangement joins TRBV7-2 to TRBJ2-1; D possibly corresponds to TRBD2 (5 bases). Germline lookup yields CDR1 SGHTA and CDR2 FQGNSA. The CDR3 spans 16 residues. V lost 0 bases and J lost 5, with 14 bases in between. CDR3 coding DNA: TGTGCCAGCAGCTTAGCGCGATCCAGCGGAAACAATGAGCAGTTCTTC. It specifies CASSLARSSGNNEQFF.

This clonotype was observed many times. The chain carries TRBV12-3 or TRBV12-4 and TRBJ2-4; tentatively, D is TRBD1 (5 bases). The CDR3 length is 13 residues. Trimming took 5 bases from V and 4 from J, leaving 9 bases between them. The CDR3 nucleotides read TGTGCCAGCAGTCCGAACAGGAAAAACATTCAGTACTTC. Amino acids: CASSPNRKNIQYF.

This clonotype turned up a few times. The chain joins TRBV13 to TRBJ2-3, with 11 bases aligning to TRBD2. The CDR3 length is 18 residues. The junction had 9 bases not matched to a gene; V was cut back by 1 base and J by 3 bases. The germline V gene has CDR1 PRHDT and CDR2 FYEKMQ (reference sequence). In DNA, the CDR3 is TGTGCCAGCAGCTTAGTATCTAGCGGGAGGAGTAGGACAGATACGCAGTATTTT. As protein: CASSLVSSGRSRTDTQYF.

In this sample, this clonotype turned up a few times. The chain links TRBV7-2 to TRBJ2-6, with 8 bases that match TRBD1. CDR1 SGHTA and CDR2 FQGNSA come from the germline V gene. This CDR3 contains 18 residues. After removal of 4 bases from V and 0 bases from J, the junction contained 8 bases not matched to a gene. CDR3 coding DNA: TGTGCCAGCAGCTCCCACGGGACAGGACGCTCTGGGGCCAACGTCCTGACTTTC. Translating gives CASSSHGTGRSGANVLTF. Full variable domain (missing parts from reference TRBV7-2 and TRBJ2-6): GAGVSQSPSNKVTEKGKDVELRCDPISGHTALYWYRQSLGQGLEFLIYFQGNSAPDKSGLPSDRFSAERTGGSVSTLTIQRTQQEDSAVYLCASSSHGTGRSGANVLTFGAGSRLTVL.

The chain recombines TRBV6-5 with TRBJ2-5; D uncertain. V was cut by 0 bases and J by 0 bases, with 8 bases left in between. CDR3 length: 15 residues. Per germline, CDR1 MNHEY and CDR2 SVGAGI. The CDR3: CASSYSGTYQETQYF. The CDR3 nucleotides are TGTGCCAGCAGTTACTCGGGCACGTACCAAGAGACCCAGTACTTC.

This clonotype has only a few counts. V is TRBV6-6 and J is TRBJ2-5, with 7 bases fitting TRBD2. Matching the DNA end better, TRBJ2-1 makes the J call doubtful. The CDR3 totals 15 residues. CDR1 and CDR2 (germline): MNHNY, SVGAGI (reference sequence). The CDR3 bases are TGTGCCAGCAGTTACTCGGCTAGCGGCCTCAAGGGGCAGTTCTTC. Protein product: CASSYSASGLKGQFF.

This clonotype was picked up a small number of times. The rearrangement joins TRBV4-3 to TRBJ1-3, with D uncertain. The CDR3 has 16 residues. Germline lookup yields CDR1 LGHNA and CDR2 YSLEER. V lost 1 base, J lost 0 bases, and 10 bases lay in between. This CDR3 reads CASSQGAGSSGNTIYF. The CDR3, as DNA: TGCGCCAGCAGCCAAGGCGCGGGGAGCTCTGGAAACACCATATATTTT.

This clonotype was observed a few times. The CDR3 DNA reads as TGCAGTCCTGAAGGGGACCGAAGTGACGAGCAGTTCTTC. Translated, it gives CSPEGDRSDEQFF. V is TRBV20-1 and J is TRBJ2-1; perhaps D is TRBD1 or TRBD2 (5 bases each). Germline V CDR1 and CDR2: DFQATT, SNEGSKA (reference sequence). Trimming left V 8 bases short and J 10 bases short, with 21 bases between. The CDR3 runs to 13 residues.

The CDR3 loop is CASSYSIGFPADTQYF. CDR3 bases: TGTGCCAGCAGTTACTCAATCGGGTTCCCGGCGGATACGCAGTATTTT. The gene calls are TRBV6-5 and TRBJ2-3; D is undetermined. Germline CDR1 reads MNHEY; CDR2 reads SVGAGI. This CDR3 spans 16 amino acids. With 0 bases removed from V and 6 bases from J, the gap between germline ends came to 16 bases.

The chain carries TRBV30 and TRBJ1-1, with D perhaps TRBD1 (6 bases). V lost 3 bases and J 1 base, leaving 15 bases between the germline ends. The germline gives CDR1 GTSNPN, CDR2 SVGIG (reference sequence). CDR3 length: 15 residues. The CDR3 DNA is TGTGCCTGGAGGAAAACAGGGTTGGCGAACACTGAAGCTTTCTTT. Translating gives CAWRKTGLANTEAFF.

The chain couples TRBV19 to TRBJ2-5, with TRBD1 matching over 9 bases. CDR3 length equals 13 residues. Germline V gene sequence: CDR1 LNHDA, CDR2 SQIVND (reference sequence). With 10 bases clipped from V and 5 bases from J, the junction kept 8 bases outside the gene matches. CDR3 DNA: TGTGCCACCGGGACAGGGAGGACCGAGACCCAGTACTTC. Protein sequence: CATGTGRTETQYF.

This clonotype was observed a handful of times. The V and J genes are TRBV6-5 and TRBJ2-7, with D hard to call. CDR1 MNHEY and CDR2 SVGAGI come from the germline V gene. The CDR3 is 12 residues long. Trimming left V 6 bases short and J 5 bases short, with 11 bases between. CDR3 nucleotide sequence: TGTGCCAGCAGCGTACTGGGTAACGAGCAGTACTTC. This encodes CASSVLGNEQYF.

This clonotype was detected a few times. The V and J genes are TRBV3-1 and TRBJ2-5; TRBD2 might be the D (6 bases). The DNA end favors TRBJ2-1, so the J call may be wrong. This CDR3 spans 16 amino acids. CDR1 and CDR2 from the germline V gene are LGHDT and YNNKEL (reference sequence). CDR3 loop: CASSQESRGPYNEQFF. As DNA, the CDR3 is TGTGCCAGCAGCCAAGAATCGCGGGGACCCTACAATGAGCAGTTCTTC.